The 24 T cell receptor beta chains below were found in one sample sequenced in a study of blood T cell repertoires in COVID-19. Sequenced by immunoSEQ multiplex PCR; TCRdb stores in-frame clones only, minus some. This table has roughly 150,000 clones, over 70% appearing once. Sequenced input: PBMCs or T cells enriched from blood (not recorded which). The origin of the receptors is a woman aged 55-69 years who had recovered from COVID-19.

This chain links TRBV2 with TRBJ1-2; perhaps TRBD1 as D (6 bases). The CDR3 covers 14 residues. Trimming removed 2 bases at V and 4 bases at J, with 11 bases between. Germline CDR1 reads SNHLY; CDR2 reads FYNNEI. The CDR3 reads CASSEQGHRYGYTF. The CDR3 DNA sequence: TGTGCCAGCAGTGAACAGGGACACCGCTATGGCTACACCTTC.

Ten or more counts support this clone. CDR3 in DNA: TGTGCCAGCAGTCTAAATACAGGGGTTACTGAAGCTTTCTTT. Translating gives CASSLNTGVTEAFF. The rearrangement links TRBV27 to TRBJ1-1, with TRBD1 matching 7 bases. The CDR3 runs 14 residues. Losses at the gene ends were 5 bases for V and 5 bases for J; bases not matched to a gene: 8. Germline CDR1 MNHEY, CDR2 SMNVEV (reference sequence).

This chain links TRBV4-1 with TRBJ1-4; D possibly corresponds to TRBD1 (5 bases). The CDR3 totals 16 residues. V lost 4 bases and J 5 bases, leaving 17 bases between the germline ends. The germline V gene has CDR1 MGHRA and CDR2 YSYEKL. The CDR3 region has the DNA TGCGCCAGCAGCCTAGACCCGGGACGGGGGAATGAAAAACTGTTTTTT. Protein: CASSLDPGRGNEKLFF.

V is TRBV29-1 and J is TRBJ2-7, with 7 bases matching TRBD1. The J segment lost 2 bases and the V segment lost 6 bases, leaving 7 bases of the junction unmatched. The CDR3 runs to 13 residues. Germline V lookup: CDR1 SQVTM, CDR2 ANQGSEA. The CDR3 here is CSVVTGTAYEQYF. CDR3 DNA: TGCAGCGTGGTCACCGGGACAGCCTACGAGCAGTACTTC.

The rearrangement joins TRBV20-1 to TRBJ2-2; the match to TRBD2 covers 8 bases. The CDR3 has 13 amino acids. Germline V gene lookup returns CDR1 DFQATT and CDR2 SNEGSKA (reference sequence). Trimming at V came to 3 bases and at J to 6 bases, leaving 3 bases not matched to a gene. The CDR3 spells CSASPSGPGELFF. The CDR3 DNA reads as TGCAGTGCTAGTCCTAGCGGGCCCGGGGAGCTGTTTTTT.

This CDR3 is CARSPSTRRGYTF. The CDR3, as DNA: TGTGCCAGAAGCCCGTCAACCAGGAGGGGCTACACCTTC. J is TRBJ1-2 and V is TRBV7-5. TRBV7-5 is a pseudogene locus. The CDR3 runs to 13 residues.

In its sample, this clone was seen many times. V gene TRBV2 combines with J gene TRBJ2-7; weak D call: TRBD2 (5 bases). This CDR3 is 11 amino acids long. Trimming took off 11 bases at V and 3 bases at J, with 11 bases between the two ends. Per the germline V gene, CDR1 is SNHLY and CDR2 is FYNNEI. DNA of the CDR3: TGTGCCGGCGGGCCCGTCTACGAGCAGTACTTC. Translated, it gives CAGGPVYEQYF.

Points on this clone: Other DNA sequences from this sample encode an identical CDR3 as well. This chain connects TRBV27 to TRBJ1-1; tentative D call: TRBD1 (6 bases). The V end lost 0 bases, the J end lost 4 bases, and 6 bases lay between the germline ends. The CDR3 has 13 amino acids. Germline V lookup: CDR1 MNHEY, CDR2 SMNVEV (reference sequence). The chain's CDR3 is CASSLSRGTEAFF. The CDR3 region has the DNA TGTGCCAGCAGTTTATCCAGGGGCACTGAAGCTTTCTTT.

The chain recombines TRBV12-2 with TRBJ1-1. TRBV12-2 counts as a pseudogene. The CDR3 extends over 14 amino acids. CDR3 loop: CASRLCSRDTEAFF. The DNA of the CDR3 is TGTGCAAGTCGCTTATGTAGTCGGGACACTGAAGCTTTCTTT.

This sequence joins TRBV24-1 and TRBJ1-2; D perhaps matches TRBD1 (6 bases). The CDR3 is 12 amino acids. In germline, CDR1 is KGHDR, CDR2 SFDVKD. V was cut by 3 bases and J by 6 bases, with 7 bases left in between. The CDR3 DNA follows: TGTGCCACCAGTGATCGACAGGATGGCTACACCTTC. Translating gives CATSDRQDGYTF.

This sequence joins TRBV29-1 and TRBJ1-1, with D maybe TRBD1 (6 bases). The CDR3 sequence is 15 residues long. Trimming took off 7 bases at V and 7 bases at J, with 25 bases between the two ends. Germline V gene sequence: CDR1 SQVTM, CDR2 ANQGSEA. The CDR3 DNA follows: TGCAGCGGATCAGGGGCAAGTGGGGTTCGGGGTGAAGCTTTCTTT. Amino acid sequence: CSGSGASGVRGEAFF.

In its sample, this clone was seen many times. This chain connects TRBV4-2 to TRBJ1-1; a weak D match, TRBD1 (6 bases). Deletions cut 0 bases from V and 2 bases from J, with 10 bases between. Per the germline V gene, CDR1 is LGHNA and CDR2 is YNFKEQ. The CDR3 has 15 amino acids. Here the CDR3 reads CASSQDGTRNTEAFF. As DNA, the CDR3 is TGTGCCAGCAGCCAAGATGGGACAAGAAACACTGAAGCTTTCTTT.

The V and J genes are TRBV4-1 and TRBJ2-3; 13 bases agree with TRBD2. Per germline, CDR1 MGHRA and CDR2 YSYEKL. The CDR3 totals 14 residues. J gave up 8 bases and V 1 base, and 0 bases lay outside the gene matches. For the CDR3, the DNA is TGCGCCAGCAGCCAAGGACTAGCGGGGGGTACGCAGTATTTT. It is translated as CASSQGLAGGTQYF.

The gene calls are TRBV7-8 and TRBJ2-2; possible D gene TRBD1, 5 bases. This CDR3 comprises 15 residues. V gave up 2 bases and J gave up 0 bases, with 7 bases separating them. Germline assignment: CDR1 SGHVS and CDR2 FQNEAQ. In DNA, the CDR3 is TGTGCCAGCAGCTTACCAGGGACGAACACCGGGGAGCTGTTTTTT. Residues: CASSLPGTNTGELFF.

The chain joins TRBV29-1 to TRBJ1-1, with a possible D match to TRBD1 (5 bases). There are 13 residues in the CDR3. The germline V gene encodes CDR1 SQVTM and CDR2 ANQGSEA. Trimming shortened V by 3 bases and J by 1 base, and 9 bases separated the two germline ends. The CDR3 loop is CSVDRGGNTEAFF. The CDR3 region has the DNA TGCAGCGTTGATCGGGGGGGGAACACTGAAGCTTTCTTT.

This clone has just one count. The chain carries TRBV30 and TRBJ1-2; D uncertain. The CDR3 loop spans 14 amino acids. Per the germline V gene, CDR1 is GTSNPN and CDR2 is SVGIG (reference sequence). V lost 2 bases to trimming and J lost 4 bases, with 14 bases between them. DNA of the CDR3: TGTGCCTGGAGTTGGCCAGAGAGGATCTATGGCTACACCTTC. This encodes CAWSWPERIYGYTF.

V and J are TRBV9 and TRBJ2-3, with 16 bases that match TRBD2. Germline V CDR1 and CDR2: SGDLS, YYNGEE. J lost 2 bases, V lost 2 bases, and 2 bases had no gene match. This CDR3 contains 17 residues. CDR3 DNA: TGTGCCAGCAGCGTGGGGACTAGCGGGGGGGTCACAGATACGCAGTATTTT. This translates into CASSVGTSGGVTDTQYF.

This rearrangement joins TRBV2 to TRBJ2-3, with 7 bases identical to TRBD2. Germline V CDR1 and CDR2: SNHLY, FYNNEI. With V trimmed by 7 bases and J by 6 bases, 4 bases remained unmatched. The CDR3 is 12 amino acids. DNA for the CDR3: TGTGCCAGCATCGCGGGGGTCGATACGCAGTATTTT. It yields the protein CASIAGVDTQYF.

The rearrangement uses TRBV12-5 and TRBJ1-2, with a possible D match to TRBD1 (6 bases). Trimming stripped 1 base from V and 4 bases from J, with 13 bases between. The germline CDR1 and CDR2 sequences are LGHNT and FRNRAP. This CDR3 contains 15 residues. This CDR3 is CASGLDLGGGYGYTF. In nucleotides, the CDR3 is TGTGCTAGTGGTTTGGACTTAGGGGGGGGCTATGGCTACACCTTC.

The chain uses TRBV14 and TRBJ1-1; D is uncertain. V lost 4 bases to trimming and J lost 6 bases, with 18 bases between them. CDR1 is SGHDN, CDR2 FVKESK, per germline. The CDR3 runs 15 residues. CDR3 amino acids: CASSPISGRGPEAFF. The CDR3 DNA reads as TGTGCCAGCAGCCCTATTAGCGGCCGGGGTCCTGAAGCTTTCTTT.

V is TRBV5-1 and J is TRBJ1-2; D perhaps matches TRBD1 (6 bases). Trimming stripped 5 bases from V and 2 bases from J, with 10 bases between. The CDR3 sequence is 13 residues long. CDR1 is SGHRS and CDR2 is YFSETQ in the germline V gene. Written as DNA, the CDR3 is TGCGCCAGCAGACGGGGGGCAAACTATGGCTACACCTTC. It encodes CASRRGANYGYTF. The whole variable domain, remainder taken from reference TRBV5-1 and TRBJ1-2, is KAGVTQTPRYLIKTRGQQVTLSCSPISGHRSVSWYQQTPGQGLQFLFEYFSETQRNKGNFPGRFSGRQFSNSRSEMNVSTLELGDSALYLCASRRGANYGYTFGSGTRLTVV.

This clone was seen once. The chain has TRBV28 and TRBJ2-3; D is possibly TRBD1 (6 bases). Trimming pared 6 bases from V and 2 bases from J, leaving 12 bases between. The CDR3 runs to 14 residues. The germline V gene has CDR1 MDHEN and CDR2 SYDVKM. The CDR3 DNA follows: TGTGCCAGCAGGGACCCAGGGGCCACAGATACGCAGTATTTT. This gives the protein CASRDPGATDTQYF.

The chain links TRBV3-1 (or the pseudogene TRBV3-2) to TRBJ2-5, with 10 positions matching TRBD1. Germline CDR1 reads LGHDT; CDR2 reads YNNKEL (reference sequence). Germline trimming cut 3 bases from V and 6 bases from J; bases unmatched to any gene: 4. There are 14 residues in the CDR3. CDR3 DNA sequence: TGTGCCAGCAGCCAGACAGGGGGCGCAAAGACCCAGTACTTC. It translates to CASSQTGGAKTQYF.

This clone was counted a few times. CDR3 in amino acids: CAGAGGTRQPQHF. The CDR3 DNA reads TGTGCCGGCGCAGGGGGAACTAGACAGCCCCAGCATTTT. The chain uses TRBV6-5 and TRBJ1-5; 7 nucleotides align to TRBD1. Losses at the gene ends were 11 bases for V and 7 bases for J; bases not matched to a gene: 11. The CDR3 extends over 13 amino acids. Germline lookup yields CDR1 MNHEY and CDR2 SVGAGI.